This is a list of T cell receptor beta chains from one sample in a study of blood T cell repertoires in COVID-19. The table came from immunoSEQ multiplex PCR; TCRdb's copy has only in-frame clones and leaves some out. This sample has about 300,000 clones; about nine tenths occur once, and the top ten carry approximately 4.1%. What was sequenced was PBMCs or T cells enriched from blood (not recorded which). All receptors derive from a young man who had recovered from COVID-19. CDR3s include the opening cysteine and the closing phenylalanine or tryptophan. A D gene is named only where the DNA matches it firmly. Size is omitted from some rows. Given values are once, few, many or a class for expanded clones.

>TRBV11-3|few|.|TRBJ2-7
CASSPNSYEQYF
TGTGCCAGCAGCCCTAACTCCTACGAGCAGTACTTC
>TRBV12-3/TRBV12-4|.|.|TRBJ1-1
CASSSTGYTEAFF
TGTGCCAGCAGTTCGACAGGATACACTGAAGCTTTCTTT
>TRBV13|.|.|TRBJ2-7
CASSENGVAGIYEQYF
TGTGCCAGCAGCGAGAATGGTGTGGCGGGAATCTACGAGCAGTACTTC
>TRBV4-2|.|.|TRBJ2-1
CASSRISSETYNEQFF
TGTGCCAGCAGCCGTATTTCTAGCGAAACCTACAATGAGCAGTTCTTC
>TRBV28|many|TRBD1|TRBJ2-7
CASSWTGSYEQYF
TGTGCCAGCAGTTGGACAGGTTCCTACGAGCAGTACTTC
>TRBV4-1|.|TRBD1|TRBJ2-1
CANRTGVGNEQFF
TGCGCCAACCGGACAGGGGTCGGAAATGAGCAGTTCTTC
>TRBV10-2|.|TRBD2|TRBJ2-1
CASSEPGLAGGVEQFF
TGCGCCAGCAGTGAGCCAGGACTAGCGGGAGGGGTTGAGCAGTTCTTC
>TRBV5-1|.|TRBD2|TRBJ2-1
CASSFPPGTSGDYNEQFF
TGCGCCAGCAGCTTCCCTCCGGGGACTAGCGGGGATTACAATGAGCAGTTCTTC
>TRBV27|.|.|TRBJ1-1
CASSQGRVNTEAFF
TGTGCCAGCAGTCAAGGGAGAGTTAACACTGAAGCTTTCTTT
>TRBV18|few|TRBD1|TRBJ1-2
CASSPAGTGVGYTF
TGTGCCAGCTCACCGGCCGGGACAGGGGTCGGCTACACCTTC
>TRBV6-5|.|.|TRBJ2-7
CASSYNGQGLSEQYF
TGTGCCAGCAGTTACAACGGGCAGGGGCTAAGCGAGCAGTACTTC
>TRBV14|once|.|TRBJ2-1
CASSQGPIVTVLYNEQFF
TGTGCCAGCAGCCAGGGGCCTATTGTGACAGTCCTCTACAATGAGCAGTTCTTC
>TRBV19|.|TRBD1|TRBJ1-2
CASSARTGGNYGYTF
TGTGCCAGTAGTGCCCGGACAGGAGGTAACTATGGCTACACCTTC
>TRBV18|.|.|TRBJ1-3
CASSRGGFSGNTIYF
TGTGCCAGCTCACGCGGGGGTTTTTCTGGAAACACCATATATTTT
>TRBV20-1|.|.|TRBJ1-2
CSAGHGYGYTF
TGCAGTGCCGGTCACGGCTATGGCTACACCTTC
>TRBV18|.|.|TRBJ1-4
CASSQGQANEKLFF
TGTGCCAGCTCCCAGGGGCAGGCTAATGAAAAACTGTTTTTT
>TRBV19|few|TRBD2|TRBJ2-2
CASTFEAGASNTGELFF
TGTGCCAGTACCTTCGAGGCGGGAGCGTCGAACACCGGGGAGCTGTTTTTT
>TRBV2|.|TRBD2|TRBJ2-3
CASKVEREGTDTQYF
TGTGCCAGCAAGGTTGAGCGGGAGGGCACAGATACGCAGTATTTT
>TRBV7-8|.|TRBD1|TRBJ1-5
CASSLDGTGPQPQHF
TGTGCCAGCAGCTTGGATGGGACAGGCCCACAGCCCCAGCATTTT
>TRBV19|.|.|TRBJ1-5
CASRAASSNQPQHF
TGTGCCAGCAGGGCCGCCAGTAGCAATCAGCCCCAGCATTTT
>TRBV21-1|.|.|TRBJ2-5
CASSKNLWRYQETQYF
TGTGCCAGCAGCAAAAATCTCTGGCGGTACCAAGAGACCCAGTACTTC
>TRBV27|.|.|TRBJ2-3
CATHPRWGGGTDTQYF
TGTGCCACCCACCCAAGGTGGGGGGGCGGGACAGATACGCAGTATTTT
>TRBV4-1|.|TRBD1|TRBJ2-5
CASSPTRGLPRRTGERRAQYF
TGCGCCAGCAGCCCCACAAGGGGCCTTCCTAGACGGACAGGAGAGAGAAGGGCCCAGTACTTC
>TRBV6-5|.|TRBD1|TRBJ2-5
CASSRGQYQETQYF
TGTGCCAGCAGCCGGGGACAGTACCAAGAGACCCAGTACTTC
>TRBV5-6|.|TRBD1|TRBJ1-2
CASSPGQGADYGYTF
TGTGCCAGCAGCCCAGGGCAGGGGGCAGACTATGGCTACACCTTC
>TRBV5-4|.|.|TRBJ1-3
CASSLNAGIGGNTIYF
TGTGCCAGCAGCTTAAATGCAGGGATAGGTGGAAACACCATATATTTT
>TRBV6-5|.|.|TRBJ1-3
CASRSTLSGNTIYF
TGTGCCAGCAGGTCTACGCTCTCTGGAAACACCATATATTTT
>TRBV7-2|many|TRBD1|TRBJ1-6
CASSTGQGLYNSPLHF
TGTGCCAGCAGCACAGGACAGGGGTTGTATAATTCACCCCTCCACTTT
>TRBV7-9|.|.|TRBJ1-1
CASSLARVGETEAFF
TGTGCCAGCAGCTTAGCACGAGTCGGGGAAACTGAAGCTTTCTTT
>TRBV11-2|.|TRBD2|TRBJ2-1
CASSFPGLAGLGHEQFF
TGTGCCAGCAGCTTCCCTGGACTAGCGGGCCTGGGGCATGAGCAGTTCTTC
>TRBV28|.|.|TRBJ2-5
CASSSGKETQYF
TGTGCCAGCAGTTCAGGGAAAGAGACCCAGTACTTC
>TRBV29-1|few|.|TRBJ1-2
CSDSQANYGYTF
TGCAGCGATTCACAGGCTAACTATGGCTACACCTTC